A single sample is the source of the 10 T cell receptor beta chains below, sequenced in a study of blood T cell repertoires in COVID-19. Clones were read by immunoSEQ multiplex PCR, and TCRdb kept only the in-frame ones, dropping some. The sample yields approximately 280,000 clones, about 89% seen once. The material sequenced was peripheral blood. The receptors stem from a man aged 50-60 years with acute or convalescent COVID-19.

The count of this clone is one. The same CDR3 arises from other DNA sequences in this sample as well. The gene calls are TRBV19 and TRBJ1-1; D is unresolved. V lost 1 base to trimming and J lost 5 bases, with 8 bases between them. CDR1 is LNHDA and CDR2 is SQIVND in the germline V gene (reference sequence). This CDR3 comprises 13 residues. This chain's CDR3 is CASSIGPGTEAFF. CDR3 nucleotide sequence: TGTGCCAGTAGTATAGGTCCGGGGACTGAAGCTTTCTTT.

V and J are TRBV7-9 and TRBJ1-1; no firm D call. Germline values: CDR1 SEHNR, CDR2 FQNEAQ (reference sequence). The CDR3 spans 13 residues. V lost 6 bases and J 1 base, leaving 9 bases between the germline ends. Here the CDR3 DNA reads TGTGCCAGCAGTCCTACCGGGAACACTGAAGCTTTCTTT. Its protein product is CASSPTGNTEAFF. The whole variable domain, filled in from reference TRBV7-9 and TRBJ1-1, reads DTGVSQNPRHKITKRGQNVTFRCDPISEHNRLYWYRQTLGQGPEFLTYFQNEAQLEKSRLLSDRFSAERPKGSFSTLEIQRTEQGDSAMYLCASSPTGNTEAFFGQGTRLTVV.

The rearrangement joins TRBV18 to TRBJ2-5, with D possibly being TRBD2 (7 bases). Germline CDR1 reads KGHSH; CDR2 reads LQKENI. Trimming cost V 2 bases and J 3 bases, with 13 bases left between them. This CDR3 is built from 15 residues. The CDR3 DNA sequence: TGTGCCAGCTCACCAGGGCAGGGGAGGGAAGAGACCCAGTACTTC. Its protein product is CASSPGQGREETQYF.

The V gene is TRBV3-1 (or the pseudogene TRBV3-2), the J gene TRBJ1-2; weak D call: TRBD1 (6 bases). Germline V lookup: CDR1 LGHDT, CDR2 YNNKEL (reference sequence). Trimming pared 2 bases from V and 8 bases from J, leaving 15 bases between. This CDR3 has 14 residues. DNA for the CDR3: TGTGCCAGCAGCCAAACGGGGGGCTCTGGAGGCTACACCTTC. Protein: CASSQTGGSGGYTF.

CDR3: CASSLEPGSYEQYF. CDR3 DNA sequence: TGTGCCAGCAGCTTAGAACCAGGGTCGTACGAGCAGTACTTC. The genes are TRBV7-8 and TRBJ2-7; weak D call: TRBD1 (5 bases). V lost 1 base and J 4 bases, leaving 11 bases between the germline ends. The CDR3 contains 14 residues. Germline CDR1 SGHVS, CDR2 FQNEAQ.

This chain joins TRBV19 and TRBJ1-1, with TRBD1 matching over 11 bases. The germline CDR1 and CDR2 sequences are LNHDA and SQIVND (reference sequence). Unmatched junction bases numbered 5, after V lost 9 bases and J lost 5 bases. The CDR3 has 13 residues. DNA of the CDR3: TGTGCCAGCGGGACAGGGGGATGGACTGAAGCTTTCTTT. This encodes CASGTGGWTEAFF.

The genes are TRBV6-5 and TRBJ1-6; 9 positions agree with TRBD1. The CDR3 loop spans 15 amino acids. Germline V gives CDR1 MNHEY, CDR2 SVGAGI. V dropped 4 bases and J dropped 10; count of bases not matched to a gene: 8. The DNA for the CDR3 is TGTGCCAGCAGTTTATACAGGGGGCTTCGGTCACCCCTCCACTTT. It is translated as CASSLYRGLRSPLHF.

V and J are TRBV6-5 and TRBJ2-5; D not certain. Germline V CDR1 and CDR2: MNHEY, SVGAGI. Trimming took 4 bases from V and 5 from J, leaving 8 bases between them. This CDR3 spans 12 amino acids. DNA of the CDR3: TGTGCCAGCAGTTCACCCGGGGAGACCCAGTACTTC. Amino acid sequence: CASSSPGETQYF.

The rearrangement joins TRBV7-9 to TRBJ2-1, with 10 bases fitting TRBD2. Per the germline V gene, CDR1 is SEHNR and CDR2 is FQNEAQ (reference sequence). CDR3 length: 15 amino acids. The junction had 5 bases not matched to a gene; V was cut back by 4 bases and J by 5 bases. The CDR3 bases are TGTGCCAGCAGCTCGTCTAGCGGGGGAGACAATGAGCAGTTCTTC. Translated, it gives CASSSSSGGDNEQFF.

Concerning this clone: One end of the junction varies from germline; a read error may be responsible. This chain joins TRBV7-7 and TRBJ2-2, with D possibly TRBD1 on 7 matching bases. Germline CDR1 is SSHAT and CDR2 is FNYEAQ (reference sequence). This CDR3 spans 15 amino acids. The DNA for the CDR3 is TGTGCTAGCAGTTCGACCAGGGGGGCCACCGGGGAGCTGTTTTTT. Amino acid sequence: CASSSTRGATGELFF. Complete variable domain (other parts from reference TRBV7-7 and TRBJ2-2): GAGVSQSPRYKVTKRGQDVTLRCDPISSHATLYWYQQALGQGPEFLTYFNYEAQPDKSGLPSDRFSAERPEGSISTLTIQRTEQRDSAMYRCASSSTRGATGELFFGEGSRLTVL.